One sample yielded the 8 T cell receptor beta chains listed below, sequenced in a study of beta chain features in type 1 diabetes. The sequenced template was cDNA made from the entire isolated RNA. Profiling relied on immunoSEQ multiplex PCR, and the TCRdb table lists in-frame clones only, not all of them. Of 250,000 to 350,000 clones listed, 14% were seen once; the top ten hold about 6.6%. Sequencing used central memory CD4+ T cells from blood. These receptors originate from a young man in good health.

This clone was detected a few times. The rearrangement joins TRBV7-8 to TRBJ1-2; 9 bases are a match to TRBD1. This CDR3 has 20 residues. Germline V gene sequence: CDR1 SGHVS, CDR2 FQNEAQ. V lost 1 base to trimming and J lost 0 bases; unmatched junction nucleotides: 15. For the CDR3, the DNA is TGTGCCAGCAGCTTAGTATGGGACAGGGTGAGAATAGGGACTAACTATGGCTACACCTTC. Translation gives CASSLVWDRVRIGTNYGYTF.

This clone was picked up a small number of times. The chain is built from TRBV28 and TRBJ1-1; D might be TRBD1 (5 bases). The V gene's germline CDR1 is MDHEN and CDR2 SYDVKM. The CDR3 runs 14 residues. The ends were cut back, 8 bases at V and 0 bases at J, with 13 bases in the middle. In DNA, the CDR3 is TGTGCCAGCGCACCCGGGGCCATGAACACTGAAGCTTTCTTT. Its protein is CASAPGAMNTEAFF.

This clone was observed a few times. This sequence joins TRBV2 and TRBJ2-5; D is uncertain. The germline V and J ends were trimmed by 7 bases and 4 bases, with 16 bases remaining between them. This CDR3 contains 14 residues. The germline V gene has CDR1 SNHLY and CDR2 FYNNEI. For the CDR3, the DNA is TGTGCCAGCAACGGCGGCCTCGAAGGAGAGACCCAGTACTTC. Encoded protein: CASNGGLEGETQYF.

This clone turned up a few times. V gene TRBV30 combines with J gene TRBJ2-2, with TRBD1 as a possible D gene (5 bases). Trimming removed 4 bases from V and 7 bases from J, with 19 bases in between. The CDR3 has 15 residues. In germline, CDR1 is GTSNPN, CDR2 SVGIG (reference sequence). The CDR3 region has the DNA TGTGCCTGGAATGATTATGCAGGGTCTCTCGGGGAGCTGTTTTTT. Translating gives CAWNDYAGSLGELFF.

This clone has just a few counts. This chain connects TRBV4-3 to TRBJ2-7, with 7 bases lining up with TRBD2. This CDR3 is built from 14 residues. V lost 1 base to trimming and J lost 2 bases; unmatched junction nucleotides: 2. Germline CDR1 and CDR2: LGHNA and YSLEER. Written as DNA, the CDR3 is TGCGCCAGCAGCCAAGCGGGGGGTCCCTACGAGCAGTACTTC. Protein: CASSQAGGPYEQYF.

This sequence joins TRBV18 and TRBJ1-1, with D maybe TRBD1 (6 bases). This CDR3 spans 14 amino acids. CDR1 is KGHSH and CDR2 is LQKENI in the germline V gene. V gave up 0 bases and J gave up 11 bases, with 16 bases separating them. Here the CDR3 DNA reads TGTGCCAGCTCACCACCGTCAGGGGCGATTCGGGCTTTCTTT. Translation: CASSPPSGAIRAFF. Full variable domain (remainder filled in from reference TRBV18 and TRBJ1-1): NAGVMQNPRHLVRRRGQEARLRCSPMKGHSHVYWYRQLPEEGLKFMVYLQKENIIDESGMPKERFSAEFPKEGPSILRIQQVVRGDSAAYFCASSPPSGAIRAFFGQGTRLTVV.

This clone was detected ten times or more. This rearrangement joins TRBV7-9 to TRBJ1-4; D is uncertain. Trimming cost V 1 base and J 6 bases, with 12 bases left between them. There are 15 residues in the CDR3. The germline gives CDR1 SEHNR, CDR2 FQNEAQ (reference sequence). The CDR3 sequence: CASSLGSVGHEKLFF. In nucleotides, the CDR3 is TGTGCCAGCAGCTTAGGCTCAGTCGGTCATGAAAAACTGTTTTTT.

The chain couples TRBV9 to TRBJ2-5; D gene uncertain. The V and J ends lost 8 bases and 3 bases respectively, with 17 bases between them. Germline V gene lookup returns CDR1 SGDLS and CDR2 YYNGEE. CDR3 size: 14 residues. DNA of the CDR3: TGTGCCAGTTCTTTCGGGCCTGGGGAAGAGACCCAGTACTTC. This encodes CASSFGPGEETQYF.